This T cell receptor beta chain was identified in a study of cytomegalovirus exposure and HLA in healthy donors. As to this clone: Its antigen is not identified.

Study observations and caveats: Some TCR beta chains (more than 150 of them) were listed as cytomegalovirus-associated. Per a later analysis, HLA-associated TCR beta chains showed more clonal expansion than other, equally common TCR beta chains.

The CDR3 consists of 16 residues. V was pared by 0 bases and J by 6 bases, with 9 bases of the junction left unmatched. Germline-derived CDR1 and CDR2 are SGHRS and YFSETQ. The PCR ran on 60 Vbeta and 13 Jbeta primers. Only in-frame clones appear in the TCRdb table, and some are missing; sequencing was by immunoSEQ multiplex PCR. This table holds 84,000 or so clones, around 85% found once. The gene calls are TRBV5-1 and TRBJ1-1, with 9 bases lining up with TRBD1. The origin of this receptor is a woman aged 45-65 years in good health and CMV-seronegative. Material for sequencing was PBMCs. The DNA of the CDR3 is TGCGCCAGCAGCTTGGCATCCACAGGGGGCGGCTCTGAAGCTTTCTTT. Translating gives CASSLASTGGGSEAFF.